Sequencing of this TCR beta chain was carried out in a study of control samples from healthy donors and cancer patients. Measured with immunoSEQ multiplex PCR; TCRdb has only the in-frame clones, and not every one. This table has roughly 45,000 clones, 80% to 90% appearing once. The source material was PBMCs. The receptor's source is a woman aged 50 to 60 with lung cancer.

DNA for the CDR3: TGTGCCAGCAGCCGAGGACTAGTCTGGCTCGAGCAGTACTTC. Its translation: CASSRGLVWLEQYF. The genes are TRBV14 and TRBJ2-7; the match to TRBD2 covers 7 bases. The germline CDR1 and CDR2 sequences are SGHDN and FVKESK. CDR3 size: 14 residues. The J segment lost 6 bases and the V segment lost 4 bases, leaving 9 bases of the junction unmatched.